This T cell receptor beta chain was obtained from a study of T cells in localized non-small cell lung cancer. Study-level findings and limits: For the top 100 tumor clones, a median about 50 also appeared in adjacent lung. A denser population of T cells in blood accompanied longer overall survival.

The CDR3 is 13 amino acids. The V and J ends lost 1 base and 3 bases respectively, with 7 bases between them. The germline gives CDR1 SGHTA, CDR2 FQGNSA. Points on this clone: No antigen is known for it.

The data were produced by immunoSEQ multiplex PCR, yet TCRdb's version contains in-frame clones alone and is incomplete. The table includes some 78,000 clones, approximately 85% detected once. V usage is TRBV7-2 and J usage is TRBJ2-7; D not resolved. The clonotype comes from a man aged 35-69 years with stage I lung adenocarcinoma. Sequenced here: peripheral blood, sampled before any cancer treatment. CDR3 nucleotide sequence: TGTGCCAGCAGCTTAGAAGTTATCTACGAGCAGTACTTC. Residues: CASSLEVIYEQYF.